Presented here are 21 T cell receptor beta chains from one specimen sequenced in a study of blood T cell repertoires in COVID-19. Libraries were prepared by immunoSEQ multiplex PCR; TCRdb keeps only in-frame clonotypes and omits some of them. This sample yields 70,000 or so clones, of which approximately 90% are seen a single time; less than 0.65% belongs to the top ten. The sequenced sample was peripheral blood. These receptors were taken from a man aged 60 to 69 with acute or convalescent COVID-19.

DNA for the CDR3: TGTGCCAGCAGCCAAGAAGGGGGCGCAGGCTATGGCTACACCTTC. Amino acids: CASSQEGGAGYGYTF. The gene calls are TRBV3-1 (or the pseudogene TRBV3-2) and TRBJ1-2, with 7 bases that match TRBD1. V was pared by 0 bases and J by 4 bases, with 5 bases of the junction left unmatched. CDR1 LGHDT and CDR2 YNNKEL come from the germline V gene (reference sequence). The CDR3 is 15 residues long.

This chain uses TRBV5-1 with TRBJ2-1, with D possibly TRBD1 on 7 matching bases. There are 15 residues in the CDR3. V lost 4 bases, J lost 6 bases, and 17 bases lay in between. Germline CDR1 SGHRS, CDR2 YFSETQ. DNA of the CDR3: TGCGCCAGCAGCCTCGGACAGGCCGGGGGCAATGAGCAGTTCTTC. Its protein is CASSLGQAGGNEQFF.

The chain is built from TRBV7-3 and TRBJ2-1; a weak D match, TRBD2 (7 bases). Trimming removed 1 base from V and 2 bases from J, with 12 bases in between. Germline-derived CDR1 and CDR2 are SGHTA and FQGTGA. This CDR3 spans 16 amino acids. The CDR3 sequence is CASSLIPGGPYNEQFF. The DNA of the CDR3 is TGTGCCAGCAGCTTAATCCCGGGGGGCCCCTACAATGAGCAGTTCTTC.

The chain combines TRBV6-5 with TRBJ1-5; the match to TRBD1 covers 9 bases. Per the germline V gene, CDR1 is MNHEY and CDR2 is SVGAGI. The CDR3 extends over 15 amino acids. The J segment lost 2 bases and the V segment lost 7 bases, leaving 6 bases of the junction unmatched. The CDR3 nucleotides read TGTGCCAGCACTAGGGGACAGGGTGGCAATCAGCCCCAGCATTTT. Amino acid sequence: CASTRGQGGNQPQHF.

For the CDR3, the DNA is TGTGCCATCGGAGGGGGGGTCTCCTACGAGCAGTACTTC. This sequence encodes CAIGGGVSYEQYF. The V gene is TRBV10-3, the J gene TRBJ2-7, with D tentatively TRBD2 (7 bases). The CDR3 has 13 residues. Germline V gives CDR1 ENHRY, CDR2 SYGVKD. The V gene lost 8 bases and the J gene lost 0 bases, with 11 bases spanning the gap.

The chain carries TRBV12-5 and TRBJ2-7; TRBD1 might be the D (6 bases). The CDR3 totals 15 residues. The germline CDR1 and CDR2 sequences are LGHNT and FRNRAP. V lost 4 bases and J lost 0, with 13 bases in between. The CDR3 loop reads CASGSGTLSSYEQYF. Here the CDR3 DNA reads TGTGCTAGTGGTTCCGGGACACTAAGCTCCTACGAGCAGTACTTC.

The CDR3 DNA reads as TGTGCCAGCAGCTTAACATCGGCAGGGGAAGAGACCCAGTACTTC. It specifies CASSLTSAGEETQYF. The chain employs TRBV7-2 and TRBJ2-5, with D maybe TRBD1 (6 bases). The CDR3 has 15 residues. V lost 2 bases and J lost 3, with 13 bases in between. CDR1 and CDR2 from the germline V gene are SGHTA and FQGNSA.

The chain is built from TRBV4-1 and TRBJ2-1; TRBD1 matches 8 bases. Germline V gene sequence: CDR1 MGHRA, CDR2 YSYEKL. V lost 2 bases, J lost 0 bases, and 0 bases stayed unmatched. The CDR3 length is 15 residues. CDR3 bases: TGCGCCAGCAGCCAAACAGGGGGCTCCTACAATGAGCAGTTCTTC. Protein sequence: CASSQTGGSYNEQFF.

The rearrangement uses TRBV21-1 and TRBJ2-7; the tabulated D call, TRBD1, remains unverified against the DNA. TRBV21-1 is shown as a pseudogene. The CDR3 is 13 amino acids. The CDR3 protein is CASSKEGVCEQYF. The DNA for the CDR3 is TGTGCCAGCAGCAAAGAGGGGGTCTGCGAGCAGTACTTC.

The rearrangement joins TRBV4-1 to TRBJ2-3, with 11 bases lining up with TRBD2. Losses at the gene ends were 0 bases for V and 2 bases for J; bases not matched to a gene: 4. CDR1 MGHRA and CDR2 YSYEKL come from the germline V gene. The CDR3 loop spans 17 amino acids. DNA of the CDR3: TGCGCCAGCAGCCAAGATAGCGGGGGGGCCCTCACAGATACGCAGTATTTT. As protein: CASSQDSGGALTDTQYF.

The chain joins TRBV5-1 to TRBJ1-4; D is ambiguous. CDR1 is SGHRS, CDR2 YFSETQ, per germline. V lost 3 bases and J lost 5, with 14 bases in between. The CDR3 sequence is 15 residues long. The CDR3 bases are TGCGCCAGCAGCTCCAAGCCAGGACTGAATGAAAAACTGTTTTTT. The encoded protein is CASSSKPGLNEKLFF.

This sequence joins TRBV6-5 and TRBJ1-5; D unclear. The CDR3 runs to 16 residues. V lost 8 bases to trimming and J lost 1 base, with 18 bases between them. The germline V gene has CDR1 MNHEY and CDR2 SVGAGI. CDR3 sequence: CASGSGGGGSNQPQHF. The CDR3 DNA follows: TGTGCCAGCGGTTCAGGTGGAGGAGGGAGCAATCAGCCCCAGCATTTT.

This chain links TRBV7-3 with TRBJ2-3, with a possible D match to TRBD1 (5 bases). The CDR3 loop spans 16 amino acids. V was shortened by 2 bases and J by 2 bases, with 14 bases between the two germline ends. CDR1 and CDR2 from the germline V gene are SGHTA and FQGTGA. CDR3 protein: CASSLLAGSPTDTQYF. The CDR3, as DNA: TGTGCCAGCAGCTTACTTGCAGGGTCCCCCACAGATACGCAGTATTTT.

J is TRBJ2-7 and V is TRBV14, with 7 bases identical to TRBD1. CDR3 length equals 14 residues. Germline V gene lookup returns CDR1 SGHDN and CDR2 FVKESK. Trimming took 4 bases from V and 2 from J; bases not matched to a gene: 5. The CDR3 protein is CASSRGQLPYEQYF. The CDR3 DNA reads as TGTGCCAGCAGCCGGGGACAGTTACCCTACGAGCAGTACTTC.

This clone occurred once. The chain recombines TRBV7-9 with TRBJ2-1, with 11 bases lining up with TRBD2. Germline V lookup: CDR1 SEHNR, CDR2 FQNEAQ (reference sequence). The CDR3 covers 13 residues. CDR3 DNA sequence: TGTGCTTCCGGGACTAGCGGTTTCAATGAGCAGTTCTTC. Amino acid sequence: CASGTSGFNEQFF.

CDR3 protein: CASSSAGSWGTDTQYF. The CDR3 bases are TGCGCCAGCAGCTCCGCAGGCTCCTGGGGCACAGATACGCAGTATTTT. The chain is built from TRBV4-1 and TRBJ2-3; D is uncertain. Germline V lookup: CDR1 MGHRA, CDR2 YSYEKL. This CDR3 is built from 16 residues. V shed 5 bases and J shed 1 base, with 16 bases lying between them.

J is TRBJ2-4 and V is TRBV5-4, with D tentatively TRBD1 (5 bases). Germline CDR1 is SGHNT and CDR2 is YYREEE (reference sequence). The CDR3 consists of 12 residues. Trimming took 4 bases from V and 8 from J, leaving 10 bases between them. CDR3 amino acids: CASSQGEDIQYF. In nucleotides, the CDR3 is TGTGCCAGCAGCCAGGGTGAAGACATTCAGTACTTC.

The V call is TRBV12-2, the J call TRBJ1-2; the D segment call TRBD1 is taken from the table without a DNA check. TRBV12-2 is classified as a pseudogene. The CDR3 totals 15 residues. Here the CDR3 DNA reads TGTGCAAGTCGCTTCGGACAGGGGAAGGACTATGGCTACACCTTC. Its translation: CASRFGQGKDYGYTF.

The chain has TRBV7-8 and TRBJ1-5; 7 nucleotides line up with TRBD1. Germline V gene lookup returns CDR1 SGHVS and CDR2 FQNEAQ. The trim removed 5 bases at V and 3 bases at J, leaving 10 bases unmatched. The CDR3 loop spans 16 amino acids. CDR3 in DNA: TGTGCCAGCAGCCCCGGTGGGGGGACAGACAATCAGCCCCAGCATTTT. Protein: CASSPGGGTDNQPQHF.

The V call is TRBV27, the J call TRBJ2-1; 9 nucleotides agree with TRBD2. Germline CDR1 and CDR2: MNHEY and SMNVEV (reference sequence). J gave up 9 bases and V 8 bases, and 14 bases lay outside the gene matches. The CDR3 loop spans 15 amino acids. CDR3 sequence: CASGSNAGAGGEQFF. CDR3 coding DNA: TGTGCCAGCGGATCAAATGCGGGAGCGGGGGGTGAGCAGTTCTTC.

This clone has just a few counts. V is TRBV9 and J is TRBJ2-1; D possibly corresponds to TRBD2 (6 bases). CDR1 SGDLS and CDR2 YYNGEE come from the germline V gene. This CDR3 has 15 residues. The V and J ends lost 0 bases and 7 bases respectively, with 14 bases between them. CDR3 region: CASSVEAGTGNEQFF. Written as DNA, the CDR3 is TGTGCCAGCAGCGTAGAGGCGGGAACGGGTAATGAGCAGTTCTTC.